The subject of this entry is one T cell receptor beta chain. These data originate in a study of patients and donors after allogeneic stem cell transplantation. TCRdb re-analysed the RT-PCR reads in MiXCR, keeping a single row per CDR3 protein. The data contain 160,000 or so distinct CDR3 sequences, 24% of them singletons. Between the trimmed V and J ends, which lost 4 bases and 0 bases, there was a span of 11 bases. The CDR3 extends over 15 amino acids. Germline CDR1 MNHEY, CDR2 SMNVEV (reference sequence). The chain combines TRBV27 with TRBJ2-3; tentatively, D is TRBD1 (5 bases). Material: blood, either unsorted or a sorted T cell fraction (not recorded which). The receptor was isolated from a human donor who was either an allogeneic HSCT recipient or a stem cell or donor lymphocyte infusion donor (not recorded which). It is not recorded whose cells these are; they may come from a transplant donor. CDR3 sequence: CASSSLTASTDTQYF. The CDR3 nucleotides read TGTGCCAGCAGTTCCTTGACAGCTAGCACAGATACGCAGTATTTT.